This T cell receptor (beta chain) is from a study of T-cell reconstitution after alpha-beta-depleted transplantation in children. General observations from the study: In some patients, recipient T cells and intrathymic progenitors surviving conditioning explained high day-60 diversity. Several hundred rapidly expanded clones from non-depleted graft cells reportedly supplied alpha-beta T cells about two months post-transplant. Fresh T-cell production supplied most of the T-cell counts and diversity seen one year after transplant.

Molecular barcoding with unique molecular identifiers was used for the TCRbeta library. TCRdb passed the PCR reads through MiXCR, listing each CDR3 protein once. The table lists approximately 1,000,000 distinct CDR3 sequences, about 29% of them singletons, with 28% in the top ten. This clonotype was seen only a few times. What it recognizes is unknown. This CDR3 has 13 amino acids. Trimming shortened V by 6 bases and J by 3 bases, and 15 bases separated the two germline ends. Germline V CDR1 and CDR2: SQVTM, ANQGSEA. The sequence came from a boy under two years old who had a stem cell transplant for SCID, so the T cells may come from the graft donor. The input for sequencing was PBMCs, mostly from graft donor cells, taken 360 days after TCRalphabeta/CD19-depleted stem cell transplant. The V and J genes are TRBV29-1 and TRBJ2-7, with D perhaps TRBD1 or TRBD2 (6 bases each). The CDR3 region has the DNA TGCAGCGTCCCCAAGGAGGGGGGCTACGAGCAGTACTTC. Translation gives CSVPKEGGYEQYF.